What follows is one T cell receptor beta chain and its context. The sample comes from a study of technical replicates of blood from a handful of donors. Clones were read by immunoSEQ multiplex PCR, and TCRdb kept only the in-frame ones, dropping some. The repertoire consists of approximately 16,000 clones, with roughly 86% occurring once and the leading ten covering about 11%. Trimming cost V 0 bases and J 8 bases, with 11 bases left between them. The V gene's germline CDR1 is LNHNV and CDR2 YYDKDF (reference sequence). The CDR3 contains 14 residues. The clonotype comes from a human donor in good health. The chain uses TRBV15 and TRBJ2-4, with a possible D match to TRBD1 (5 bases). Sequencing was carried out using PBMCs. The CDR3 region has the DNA TGTGCCACCAGCAGAGATCAGGGAAGAGACATTCAGTACTTC. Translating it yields CATSRDQGRDIQYF.